These 27 T cell receptor beta chains came from one sample sequenced in a study of blood T cell repertoires in COVID-19. Sequencing was performed with immunoSEQ multiplex PCR; in TCRdb, only in-frame clones are kept and a portion is missing. Counted here are about 80,000 clones, roughly four fifths occurring once; the ten biggest clones make up roughly 15%. Sequencing used peripheral blood. The receptors were gathered from an older man with active or convalescent COVID-19.

The chain joins TRBV5-1 to TRBJ2-7; tentative D call: TRBD2 (5 bases). CDR1 and CDR2 from the germline V gene are SGHRS and YFSETQ. Trimming took off 0 bases at V and 3 bases at J, with 13 bases between the two ends. The CDR3 is 15 residues long. The CDR3 bases are TGCGCCAGCAGCTTGGAACTAGGCGGACGCTACGAGCAGTACTTC. Translated: CASSLELGGRYEQYF.

J is TRBJ1-6 and V is TRBV6-5; no firm D call. The V end lost 6 bases, the J end lost 5 bases, and 11 bases lay between the germline ends. Germline assignment: CDR1 MNHEY and CDR2 SVGAGI. CDR3 length: 14 amino acids. The CDR3 bases are TGTGCCAGCAGGGTAGCAATCAATAATTCACCCCTCCACTTT. Its translation is CASRVAINNSPLHF.

The rearrangement uses TRBV7-3 and TRBJ2-1; 14 bases align to TRBD2. Per the germline V gene, CDR1 is SGHTA and CDR2 is FQGTGA. The CDR3 consists of 16 residues. The junction had 4 bases not matched to a gene; V was cut back by 2 bases and J by 7 bases. The CDR3, as DNA: TGTGCCAGCAGCTTAGGACTAGCGGGGGGAGAGAATGAGCAGTTCTTC. Translation gives CASSLGLAGGENEQFF.

The CDR3 region has the DNA TGTGCCAGCAGCGGGGGCCGAGATACGCAGTATTTT. Translated, it gives CASSGGRDTQYF. This chain uses TRBV7-3 with TRBJ2-3; a weak D match, TRBD1 (6 bases). V shed 5 bases and J shed 5 bases, with 8 bases lying between them. Germline V gives CDR1 SGHTA, CDR2 FQGTGA. CDR3 length equals 12 residues.

The chain couples TRBV11-3 to TRBJ1-2; no reliable D call. The CDR3 totals 13 residues. Germline CDR1 reads SGHNT; CDR2 reads YENEEA. Trimming removed 5 bases from V and 4 bases from J, with 11 bases in between. CDR3 sequence: CASSLGLIYGYTF. The CDR3 region has the DNA TGTGCCAGCAGCCTTGGACTGATCTATGGCTACACCTTC.

The chain joins TRBV18 to TRBJ1-5, with D tentatively TRBD1 (5 bases). The CDR3 covers 17 residues. V was trimmed by 6 bases and J by 6 bases, leaving 24 bases between them. Per the germline V gene, CDR1 is KGHSH and CDR2 is LQKENI. The CDR3 coding sequence is TGTGCCAGCTCTCCGACCACGTCGGGGGAGGGGAGTCAGCCCCAGCATTTT. This codes for CASSPTTSGEGSQPQHF.

This clone has more than one count but fewer than ten. The V call is TRBV19, the J call TRBJ1-2; 9 bases are shared with TRBD1. This CDR3 spans 15 amino acids. With V trimmed by 1 base and J by 6 bases, 6 bases remained unmatched. The germline CDR1 and CDR2 sequences are LNHDA and SQIVND (reference sequence). The CDR3 nucleotides are TGTGCCAGTAGTATAGGATGGGGACAGGGAAATGGCTACACCTTC. This encodes CASSIGWGQGNGYTF.

CDR3 nucleotide sequence: TGTGCCAGCAGTTTGACCACGGGACATAACTACAATGAGCAGTTCTTC. It yields the protein CASSLTTGHNYNEQFF. V is TRBV5-6 and J is TRBJ2-1, with D possibly TRBD1 on 6 matching bases. Trimming removed 5 bases at V and 3 bases at J, with 18 bases between. The CDR3 sequence is 16 residues long. Germline V gene lookup returns CDR1 SGHDT and CDR2 YYEEEE.

The genes are TRBV11-3 and TRBJ1-1; no clear D. V was clipped by 2 bases and J by 3 bases, with 7 bases between them. This CDR3 has 13 amino acids. Looked up from germline, CDR1 is SGHNT and CDR2 is YENEEA. The CDR3 reads CASSLRVDTEAFF. The CDR3 nucleotides are TGTGCCAGCAGCTTACGGGTAGACACTGAAGCTTTCTTT.

This clone came up many times. The chain is built from TRBV5-6 and TRBJ2-3; 7 bases line up with TRBD2. V lost 3 bases, J lost 2 bases, and 9 bases stayed unmatched. The CDR3 is made up of 16 amino acids. Germline CDR1 and CDR2: SGHDT and YYEEEE. CDR3 sequence: CASSSTSLRPTDTQYF. CDR3 nucleotide sequence: TGTGCCAGCAGCTCGACTAGCCTGAGGCCCACAGATACGCAGTATTTT.

This clone was seen more than once but under ten times. CDR3 sequence reads: CASSLAGATNEKLFF. The DNA of the CDR3 is TGTGCCAGCAGCCTGGCGGGGGCAACTAATGAAAAACTGTTTTTT. The chain combines TRBV28 with TRBJ1-4; D is possibly TRBD1 (5 bases). The germline V gene has CDR1 MDHEN and CDR2 SYDVKM. The CDR3 totals 15 residues. Trimming removed 6 bases at V and 0 bases at J, with 11 bases between.

The V gene is TRBV6-5, the J gene TRBJ1-1; 7 bases line up with TRBD1. J gave up 5 bases and V 6 bases, and 6 bases lay outside the gene matches. Germline V gene sequence: CDR1 MNHEY, CDR2 SVGAGI. The CDR3 runs 13 residues. The CDR3 sequence is CASSLTGRTEAFF. The CDR3 coding sequence is TGTGCCAGCAGCCTGACAGGGCGGACTGAAGCTTTCTTT.

The chain carries TRBV19 and TRBJ1-2; D possibly corresponds to TRBD1 (6 bases). V was clipped by 5 bases and J by 8 bases, with 24 bases between them. Germline V gene lookup returns CDR1 LNHDA and CDR2 SQIVND (reference sequence). The CDR3 is 16 amino acids. This CDR3 is CASSLQVSTGQDGYTF. The DNA of the CDR3 is TGTGCCAGTAGTCTCCAAGTATCGACAGGACAAGACGGCTACACCTTC.

The rearrangement links TRBV2 to TRBJ1-3, with D unresolved. With 2 bases removed from V and 5 bases from J, the gap between germline ends came to 10 bases. This CDR3 spans 14 amino acids. Germline lookup yields CDR1 SNHLY and CDR2 FYNNEI. CDR3 sequence (DNA): TGTGCCAGCAGTGAACCCGTTCCCCGAAACACCATATATTTT. This gives the protein CASSEPVPRNTIYF.

The chain joins TRBV11-2 to TRBJ2-3; the match to TRBD1 covers 9 bases. This CDR3 region has 14 residues. The trim removed 5 bases at V and 3 bases at J, leaving 3 bases unmatched. The V gene's germline CDR1 is SGHAT and CDR2 FQNNGV. CDR3 loop: CASSEDRGTDTQYF. DNA for the CDR3: TGTGCCAGCAGCGAGGACAGGGGAACAGATACGCAGTATTTT.

CDR3 residues: CASSLGPSDTQYF. CDR3 DNA: TGCGCCAGCAGCTTGGGTCCGTCAGATACGCAGTATTTT. The chain recombines TRBV5-1 with TRBJ2-3, with no clear D. CDR3 size: 13 residues. Trimming removed 0 bases at V and 4 bases at J, with 6 bases between. CDR1 and CDR2 from the germline V gene are SGHRS and YFSETQ.

This clone turned up a few times. The chain recombines TRBV9 with TRBJ2-2, with D tentatively TRBD1 (5 bases). Per the germline V gene, CDR1 is SGDLS and CDR2 is YYNGEE. The ends were cut back, 2 bases at V and 1 base at J, with 12 bases in the middle. The CDR3 spans 16 residues. For the CDR3, the DNA is TGTGCCAGCAGCGTGGGGCACCGAGGGAACACCGGGGAGCTGTTTTTT. It encodes CASSVGHRGNTGELFF.

This chain's CDR3 is CASSVHSGGPSDTQYF. The DNA for the CDR3 is TGTGCCAGCAGCGTCCACTCGGGGGGCCCCAGCGATACGCAGTATTTT. The chain uses TRBV9 and TRBJ2-3, with TRBD2 as a possible D gene (7 bases). The CDR3 extends over 16 amino acids. V shed 2 bases and J shed 6 bases, with 19 bases lying between them. The V gene's germline CDR1 is SGDLS and CDR2 YYNGEE.

The chain employs TRBV3-1 (or the pseudogene TRBV3-2) and TRBJ2-2; 7 nucleotides match TRBD1. Trimming at V came to 2 bases and at J to 5 bases, leaving 2 bases not matched to a gene. Germline CDR1 LGHDT, CDR2 YNNKEL (reference sequence). The CDR3 covers 14 residues. In nucleotides, the CDR3 is TGTGCCAGCAGCCAAAACAGGGGAACCGGGGAGCTGTTTTTT. Amino acids: CASSQNRGTGELFF.

This chain uses TRBV5-8 with TRBJ1-3, with D hard to call. Germline V gene data show CDR1 as SGHTS and CDR2 as YDEGEE. CDR3 length equals 15 residues. V was pared by 4 bases and J by 0 bases, with 11 bases between. The CDR3 spells CASSNPSTSGNTIYF. The CDR3 DNA reads as TGTGCCAGCAGCAATCCATCTACCTCTGGAAACACCATATATTTT.

V and J are TRBV5-1 and TRBJ1-5; D gene uncertain. The germline CDR1 and CDR2 sequences are SGHRS and YFSETQ. The V gene lost 0 bases and the J gene lost 7 bases, with 8 bases spanning the gap. The CDR3 is made up of 13 amino acids. The CDR3 loop reads CASSLDDRQPQHF. The CDR3 DNA follows: TGCGCCAGCAGCTTGGACGATCGGCAGCCCCAGCATTTT. Together with reference TRBV5-1 and TRBJ1-5, the CDR3 gives the full variable domain: KAGVTQTPRYLIKTRGQQVTLSCSPISGHRSVSWYQQTPGQGLQFLFEYFSETQRNKGNFPGRFSGRQFSNSRSEMNVSTLELGDSALYLCASSLDDRQPQHFGDGTRLSIL.

There are a few counts of this clone. V usage is TRBV4-2 and J usage is TRBJ1-3; D remains unclear. Trimming removed 0 bases at V and 5 bases at J, with 11 bases between. The CDR3 length is 15 residues. Germline assignment: CDR1 LGHNA and CDR2 YNFKEQ. The CDR3 nucleotides read TGTGCCAGCAGCCAAGAGGTCGGGGATAGAAACACCATATATTTT. Protein: CASSQEVGDRNTIYF.

The genes are TRBV7-8 and TRBJ2-5; tentatively, D is TRBD1 (5 bases). The CDR3 sequence is 13 residues long. The V end was cut by 3 bases, the J end by 4 bases, with 9 bases between. Germline CDR1 reads SGHVS; CDR2 reads FQNEAQ. The CDR3 DNA sequence: TGTGCCAGCAGCTTTACAGGTTTAGAGACCCAGTACTTC. Translating it yields CASSFTGLETQYF.

The V and J genes are TRBV30 and TRBJ2-7, with D unclear. CDR1 is GTSNPN, CDR2 SVGIG, per germline (reference sequence). V was pared by 3 bases and J by 3 bases, with 6 bases between. The CDR3 extends over 11 amino acids. In nucleotides, the CDR3 is TGTGCCTGGAGCAGCGTCTACGAGCAGTACTTC. As protein: CAWSSVYEQYF.

This sequence joins TRBV9 and TRBJ1-3; 7 bases fit TRBD1. CDR1 and CDR2 from the germline V gene are SGDLS and YYNGEE. The CDR3 spans 16 residues. V shed 1 base, J shed 1 base, and the junction held 5 bases outside the gene matches. CDR3 loop: CASSVTATGSGNTIYF. The DNA for the CDR3 is TGTGCCAGCAGCGTAACTGCGACAGGGTCTGGAAACACCATATATTTT.

In this sample, this clone turned up a few times. The chain uses TRBV9 and TRBJ1-2; 10 bases are shared with TRBD1. Trimming removed 3 bases from V and 7 bases from J; junction bases left unmatched: 9. From germline, CDR1 is SGDLS and CDR2 YYNGEE. The CDR3 runs 15 residues. The DNA of the CDR3 is TGTGCCAGCAGCGCTACCGGGACAGGGGATGCTGGCTACACCTTC. It translates to CASSATGTGDAGYTF.

J is TRBJ2-3 and V is TRBV27; D gene uncertain. The length of the CDR3 is 13 residues. Germline CDR1 reads MNHEY; CDR2 reads SMNVEV (reference sequence). V shed 5 bases and J shed 7 bases, with 13 bases lying between them. The CDR3 loop is CASSPHWANTQYF. In DNA form, the CDR3 reads TGTGCCAGCAGTCCCCATTGGGCGAATACGCAGTATTTT.